Each of the 25 T cell receptor beta chains below was sequenced from the same sample in a study of PD-1 blockade in classical Hodgkin lymphoma. The sample's time point: newly diagnosed, previously untreated cHL patient sample. The authors purified CD4+ T cells from thawed PBMCs by magnetic negative selection. Assay: immunoSEQ multiplex PCR; the TCRdb copy retains only in-frame clones and omits some. The sample yields over 25,000 clones, more than 80% seen once. Material for sequencing was CD4+ T cells from blood. These TCRs come from a human donor with classical Hodgkin lymphoma.

The chain carries TRBV27 and TRBJ1-1; D may be TRBD1 (6 bases). CDR1 and CDR2 from the germline V gene are MNHEY and SMNVEV (reference sequence). Trimming took off 1 base at V and 4 bases at J, with 10 bases between the two ends. This CDR3 is built from 14 residues. In DNA, the CDR3 is TGTGCCAGCAGTTTATGGGGGGGGGCCACTGAAGCTTTCTTT. This gives the protein CASSLWGGATEAFF.

This rearrangement joins TRBV2 to TRBJ2-2; 12 bases line up with TRBD2. The germline V gene encodes CDR1 SNHLY and CDR2 FYNNEI. Unmatched junction bases numbered 2, after V lost 6 bases and J lost 3 bases. The CDR3 length is 15 residues. CDR3: CASRRLAGDTGELFF. The CDR3 DNA sequence: TGTGCCAGCAGGAGACTAGCGGGGGACACCGGGGAGCTGTTTTTT.

V usage is TRBV5-1 and J usage is TRBJ1-1; tentative D call: TRBD1 (5 bases). The V gene's germline CDR1 is SGHRS and CDR2 YFSETQ. The length of the CDR3 is 14 residues. Trimming stripped 5 bases from V and 4 bases from J, with 15 bases between. The DNA of the CDR3 is TGCGCCAGCAGTCCGGGGGGATGGAGCACTGAAGCTTTCTTT. It is translated as CASSPGGWSTEAFF.

This chain connects TRBV28 to TRBJ1-1, with 7 bases identical to TRBD1. The CDR3 is made up of 14 amino acids. With 2 bases clipped from V and 1 base from J, the junction kept 1 base outside the gene matches. Looked up from germline, CDR1 is MDHEN and CDR2 is SYDVKM. The CDR3 DNA is TGTGCCAGCAGTTTAGACAGGGAGAACACTGAAGCTTTCTTT. It encodes CASSLDRENTEAFF.

This rearrangement joins TRBV7-9 to TRBJ1-2, with D unresolved. The V end was cut by 0 bases, the J end by 8 bases, with 7 bases between. This CDR3 is 12 amino acids long. Germline V CDR1 and CDR2: SEHNR, FQNEAQ (reference sequence). The CDR3 DNA sequence: TGTGCCAGCAGCTTAGCGGTCGGAGGCTACACCTTC. It specifies CASSLAVGGYTF. The variable domain in full, completed from reference TRBV7-9 and TRBJ1-2, reads DTGVSQNPRHKITKRGQNVTFRCDPISEHNRLYWYRQTLGQGPEFLTYFQNEAQLEKSRLLSDRFSAERPKGSFSTLEIQRTEQGDSAMYLCASSLAVGGYTFGSGTRLTVV.

V usage is TRBV5-1 and J usage is TRBJ1-3; D is perhaps TRBD1 (5 bases). V was trimmed by 2 bases and J by 2 bases, leaving 8 bases between them. The CDR3 runs 14 residues. The germline gives CDR1 SGHRS, CDR2 YFSETQ. CDR3 sequence: CASSFGATGNTIYF. CDR3 DNA sequence: TGCGCCAGCAGCTTTGGGGCAACTGGAAACACCATATATTTT. The variable domain in full, completed from reference TRBV5-1 and TRBJ1-3, reads KAGVTQTPRYLIKTRGQQVTLSCSPISGHRSVSWYQQTPGQGLQFLFEYFSETQRNKGNFPGRFSGRQFSNSRSEMNVSTLELGDSALYLCASSFGATGNTIYFGEGSWLTVV.

The chain has TRBV16 and TRBJ2-7; D gene ambiguous. This CDR3 region has 14 residues. Looked up from germline, CDR1 is KGHSY and CDR2 is FQNENV. The V gene lost 0 bases and the J gene lost 4 bases, with 10 bases spanning the gap. The CDR3 bases are TGTGCCAGCAGCCAATCGGTAGGACCTTACGAGCAGTACTTC. It translates to CASSQSVGPYEQYF.

This chain links TRBV14 with TRBJ1-5, with 10 bases aligning to TRBD1. CDR3 length: 21 amino acids. The V gene's germline CDR1 is SGHDN and CDR2 FVKESK. V lost 4 bases to trimming and J lost 1 base; unmatched junction nucleotides: 19. The CDR3 DNA reads TGTGCCAGCAGCCTTAAACCCGTCATGCGGACAGGGGGACTAAGCAATCAGCCCCAGCATTTT. Residues: CASSLKPVMRTGGLSNQPQHF.

CDR3 region: CASSKTGTSGSYGEQFF. The DNA of the CDR3 is TGTGCCAGCAGCAAAACCGGGACTAGCGGGAGCTATGGTGAGCAGTTCTTC. This sequence joins TRBV21-1 and TRBJ2-1; the table's D gene call, TRBD2, was not cross checked with the DNA. TRBV21-1 is a pseudogene. CDR3 length equals 17 residues.

The J gene is TRBJ2-7, the V gene TRBV2; D is uncertain. Germline V gene lookup returns CDR1 SNHLY and CDR2 FYNNEI. V was pared by 6 bases and J by 7 bases, with 16 bases between. The CDR3 is 13 amino acids. Here the CDR3 DNA reads TGTGCCAGCAGAACCGACTCGTCCTGGGAGCAGTACTTC. Translating it yields CASRTDSSWEQYF.

This chain connects TRBV7-2 to TRBJ1-5, with 10 positions matching TRBD1. The trim removed 5 bases at V and 9 bases at J, leaving 10 bases unmatched. The CDR3 is 15 amino acids. In germline, CDR1 is SGHTA, CDR2 FQGNSA. As DNA, the CDR3 is TGTGCCAGCAGCACCGGGACAGGGGTCTCGGGGCCCCAGCATTTT. Protein product: CASSTGTGVSGPQHF.

The chain carries TRBV18 and TRBJ2-3; 11 bases are shared with TRBD2. J was trimmed by 5 bases and V by 3 bases; bases with no gene match: 4. CDR3 length equals 15 residues. CDR1 KGHSH and CDR2 LQKENI come from the germline V gene. This CDR3 reads CASSPTSGNRDTQYF. The CDR3 DNA follows: TGTGCCAGCTCACCGACTAGCGGGAATAGAGATACGCAGTATTTT.

V gene TRBV19 combines with J gene TRBJ2-2; TRBD1 matches at 8 bases. Trimming cost V 6 bases and J 5 bases; bases outside gene matches: 2. Germline loops: CDR1 LNHDA, CDR2 SQIVND (reference sequence). The CDR3 totals 13 residues. This CDR3 reads CASRWTGTGELFF. Here the CDR3 DNA reads TGTGCCAGTAGATGGACAGGGACCGGGGAGCTGTTTTTT.

The chain is built from TRBV11-3 and TRBJ2-1; no definite D call. This CDR3 is built from 15 residues. V lost 3 bases, J lost 8 bases, and 17 bases lay in between. Germline V gene data show CDR1 as SGHNT and CDR2 as YENEEA. CDR3 sequence reads: CASSFLPTLRDEQFF. DNA for the CDR3: TGTGCCAGCAGCTTTCTGCCGACCTTGCGCGATGAGCAGTTCTTC.

This chain joins TRBV5-1 and TRBJ2-1; 7 bases align to TRBD2. Looked up from germline, CDR1 is SGHRS and CDR2 is YFSETQ. V lost 4 bases, J lost 5 bases, and 9 bases stayed unmatched. The CDR3 has 15 amino acids. The chain's CDR3 is CASSPMGGENNEQFF. DNA for the CDR3: TGCGCCAGCAGCCCCATGGGGGGGGAGAACAATGAGCAGTTCTTC.

The genes are TRBV19 and TRBJ2-7; TRBD1 might be the D (6 bases). Germline V gene data show CDR1 as LNHDA and CDR2 as SQIVND (reference sequence). The CDR3 extends over 13 amino acids. Between the trimmed V and J ends, which lost 9 bases and 1 base, there was a span of 13 bases. The CDR3 spells CASQQGRSYEQYF. The CDR3 coding sequence is TGTGCCAGCCAACAGGGAAGATCCTACGAGCAGTACTTC. The full variable domain, its missing parts supplied by reference TRBV19 and TRBJ2-7, is DGGITQSPKYLFRKEGQNVTLSCEQNLNHDAMYWYRQDPGQGLRLIYYSQIVNDFQKGDIAEGYSVSREKKESFPLTVTSAQKNPTAFYLCASQQGRSYEQYFGPGTRLTVT.

In this sample, this clone turned up once. Other DNA sequences in this specimen translate into the identical CDR3. The rearrangement links TRBV9 to TRBJ2-5; D gene unclear. CDR1 SGDLS and CDR2 YYNGEE come from the germline V gene. CDR3 length: 13 amino acids. V shed 0 bases and J shed 2 bases, with 5 bases lying between them. This CDR3 is CASSVGQQETQYF. CDR3 coding DNA: TGTGCCAGCAGCGTAGGGCAGCAAGAGACCCAGTACTTC.

This rearrangement joins TRBV7-2 to TRBJ2-1; a possible D gene is TRBD2 (5 bases). The CDR3 spans 13 residues. CDR1 SGHTA and CDR2 FQGNSA come from the germline V gene. Trimming took 5 bases from V and 4 from J, leaving 9 bases between them. The CDR3 loop reads CASSLGLYNEQFF. CDR3 coding DNA: TGTGCCAGCAGCCTTGGACTGTACAATGAGCAGTTCTTC.

The chain links TRBV5-1 to TRBJ1-4; 7 nucleotides agree with TRBD1. Germline lookup yields CDR1 SGHRS and CDR2 YFSETQ. V lost 4 bases, J lost 5 bases, and 8 bases stayed unmatched. The CDR3 loop spans 15 amino acids. CDR3 loop: CASSPRGSENEKLFF. CDR3 nucleotides: TGCGCCAGCAGCCCCAGGGGGTCAGAAAATGAAAAACTGTTTTTT.

This chain connects TRBV7-8 to TRBJ1-2; perhaps TRBD1 as D (5 bases). CDR3 length: 14 residues. Germline V gene lookup returns CDR1 SGHVS and CDR2 FQNEAQ. The germline V and J ends were trimmed by 0 bases and 8 bases, with 13 bases remaining between them. This CDR3 reads CASSLAPGIRGYTF. Written as DNA, the CDR3 is TGTGCCAGCAGCTTAGCTCCAGGGATTCGCGGCTACACCTTC.

V usage is TRBV5-1 and J usage is TRBJ2-3; no firm D call. The V and J ends lost 2 bases and 5 bases respectively, with 3 bases between them. CDR1 is SGHRS, CDR2 YFSETQ, per germline. The length of the CDR3 is 11 residues. CDR3 sequence: CASSLQDTQYF. CDR3 nucleotides: TGCGCCAGCAGCTTACAAGATACGCAGTATTTT.

V gene TRBV27 combines with J gene TRBJ2-1; 7 positions agree with TRBD1. Germline V gene sequence: CDR1 MNHEY, CDR2 SMNVEV (reference sequence). V was pared by 6 bases and J by 4 bases, with 6 bases of the junction left unmatched. This CDR3 is built from 14 residues. DNA of the CDR3: TGTGCCAGCAGCAGACAGGGAACTTACAATGAGCAGTTCTTC. It is translated as CASSRQGTYNEQFF.

This chain joins TRBV10-2 and TRBJ1-1, with 7 positions matching TRBD1. J gave up 5 bases and V 5 bases, and 5 bases lay outside the gene matches. There are 13 residues in the CDR3. The V gene's germline CDR1 is WSHSY and CDR2 SAAADI. The CDR3 sequence is CASSLTGETEAFF. CDR3 sequence (DNA): TGCGCCAGCAGTCTTACAGGGGAGACTGAAGCTTTCTTT.

V is TRBV9 and J is TRBJ2-3, with 8 bases identical to TRBD2. J was trimmed by 5 bases and V by 0 bases; bases with no gene match: 5. The CDR3 contains 15 residues. CDR1 SGDLS and CDR2 YYNGEE come from the germline V gene. The CDR3 DNA is TGTGCCAGCAGCGTAGGGGTTGCGGGAGGAGATACGCAGTATTTT. Its translation: CASSVGVAGGDTQYF.

The J gene is TRBJ1-5, the V gene TRBV28, with 11 positions matching TRBD1. V dropped 5 bases and J dropped 2; count of bases not matched to a gene: 14. The CDR3 totals 19 residues. CDR1 is MDHEN and CDR2 is SYDVKM in the germline V gene. This CDR3 is CASSPLRDRGFGGNQPQHF. The CDR3 region has the DNA TGTGCCAGCAGTCCCCTGCGGGACAGGGGGTTCGGTGGCAATCAGCCCCAGCATTTT.